The T cell receptor beta chain under discussion was sequenced for a study of OX40 agonist ivuxolimab in advanced cancers. Turning to this clone: Its antigen remains unknown.

The V gene lost 7 bases and the J gene lost 4 bases, with 20 bases spanning the gap. From germline, CDR1 is SGHRS and CDR2 YFSETQ. The CDR3 consists of 16 residues. TCRdb's copy holds only in-frame clones and misses some; the assay was immunoSEQ multiplex PCR. The sample holds about 61,000 clones, roughly 85% seen once. Study-level findings and limits: Antigen specificity was not determined for the expanded peripheral T cells. Those patients achieving a partial response at 0.1-3.0 mg/kg showed among the lowest clonal expansion.

The sample in question was CD4+ or CD8+ T cells sorted from blood, obtained in a trial of the OX40 agonist ivuxolimab. The origin of this receptor is an adult with an advanced solid tumor such as melanoma, head and neck, liver or kidney cancer. The chain links TRBV5-1 to TRBJ1-4; D call uncertain. CDR3 sequence: CASVPVHEGGNEKLFF. For the CDR3, the DNA is TGCGCCAGCGTCCCAGTTCATGAGGGAGGTAATGAAAAACTGTTTTTT.